Here is one T cell receptor (beta chain) with its context. Its specific antigen is unknown. No much larger clonotype is one base removed from it; base qualities were not supplied. TCR CDR3 regions were amplified from genomic DNA by multiplex PCR using the deep immunoSEQ assay. Extracted genomic DNA from each cell subset was distributed evenly across all wells of several immunoSEQ 96-well plates, and each plate was treated as a replicate. For sorted subsets, 150 to 250 ng of genomic DNA, equivalent to roughly 30,000 T cell genomes, went into each replicate PCR. Purified libraries were measured with a Qubit 3.0 fluorometer, size-checked on a Bioanalyzer 2100, and measured again with the KAPA Library Quantification kit. Every immunoSEQ 96-well plate was sequenced on a separate single-read 150-cycle Illumina NextSeq 550 flow cell. The authors' analysis ran thus. Because the immunoSEQ output held only junctional sequences and lacked quality scores, the filtering could not match the filtering applied to full-length reads. To assign V/J genes and CDR3, sequences were annotated against IMGT germline references using PyIR, a Python wrapper for IgBLAST v1.9. Reads were removed for weak V/J assignments (E-value above 1e-6), missing CDR3, stop codons, out-of-frame junctions, or ambiguous translated residues. V3J clonotypes were defined by identical inferred V gene, J gene, and CDR3 amino acid sequence. Percentage overlap between repertoires was calculated by dividing the number of shared unique clonotypes by the size of the smaller repertoire. Three approaches were used to assess repertoire richness: RTK rarefaction, the Chao1 estimator, and Recon v2.1 estimates of unobserved clonotypes. OLGA was used to compute generation probabilities for all TCRbeta clonotypes that the gDNA method yielded from four donors. Entries here come from immuneACCESS through TCRdb and include only in-frame sequences with V and J called. Some clones fail to appear in such tables; in the studies checked, an unresolved V gene covers under half of the shortfall, and the cause of the remainder is unknown. That table supplies the V and J calls and clone size; D and trimming were determined from the DNA. This sample is represented by about 820,000 clones; over 90% of them were singletons. The top ten hold nearly 25% of the sample.

The CDR3, from cysteine to phenylalanine, totals 14 residues. Left in the record is the CDR3 DNA by itself, 42 bases read in frame from the first base. The junction carries 16 bases between V and J, which are trimmed by 7 bases and 4 bases respectively. CDR1 MNHEY and CDR2 SMNVEV are derived from the germline V gene (reference sequence). The sample comes from a study of shared clonotypes between healthy human individuals (dated by TCRdb to between 2020 and 2021). Some background on the complete study: The cohort comprised two women and a few men aged 18 to 49 years. To estimate repertoire size and how much clonotype sharing occurs between individuals, the study deeply sequenced the blood TCR repertoires of five healthy adults. Leukapheresis yielded between about 0.85 and 10 billion PBMCs per donor. Different laboratories and diverse techniques were used to prepare libraries and sequence TCR repertoires, to increase sequencing depth and limit assay-specific biases. For each donor, CD4 naive and CD4 memory were each given three plates, CD8 naive was given two plates, and CD8 memory was given one plate. Results and caveats for the whole study, not just this receptor: Sampling was restricted to blood, and TCR repertoires in tissues likely differ from the TCR repertoires found in blood. The small number of donors limited the genetic and exposure-history diversity represented. Sharing across a few donors was observed for approximately 5% of naive CD4, 3% to 4% of naive CD8, over 2% of memory CD4, and around 0.42% of memory CD8 clonotypes. Higher generation probabilities were observed for clonotypes shared by all four sorted-subset donors than for non-shared clonotypes. Estimated clonotype richness was generally larger for naive than for memory subsets. Based on pairwise subsampling, the degree of clonotype sharing among donors was expected to be affected by sequencing depth. Even with the large sequencing depth, rarefaction of the sorted-subset datasets indicated that sequencing was incomplete.

For the CD8 naive samples, CD45RO-negative cells were positively selected for CCR7, yielding a CD45RA+CCR7+ population from which TemRA cells were excluded. Donors were healthy HIV-negative adults with no recently reported acute infections or vaccinations. Only Caucasian adults living in Nashville, Tennessee, USA were represented among the donors. Blood was obtained by leukapheresis, after which PBMCs were separated by Ficoll-Histopaque density gradient centrifugation and cryopreserved in liquid nitrogen vapor phase. Analytical flow cytometry was used to check the purity and quantity of each magnetically sorted T cell population. Genomic DNA was isolated from every sorted fraction and measured by UV absorbance on a Nanodrop 2000c.

The chain is assembled from TRBV27 and TRBJ1-2; the D region possibly corresponds to TRBD1 (6 bases align). The sample consisted of naive CD8+ T cells sorted from blood. This sample's cell subset or site label indicates: CD45RA+CCR7+. This clonotype was obtained from a man aged 25-40 years in good health. This receptor carries the CDR3 CASTGVGTTYGYTF. The DNA sequence reads TGTGCCAGCACCGGCGTCGGGACAACCTATGGCTACACCTTC.